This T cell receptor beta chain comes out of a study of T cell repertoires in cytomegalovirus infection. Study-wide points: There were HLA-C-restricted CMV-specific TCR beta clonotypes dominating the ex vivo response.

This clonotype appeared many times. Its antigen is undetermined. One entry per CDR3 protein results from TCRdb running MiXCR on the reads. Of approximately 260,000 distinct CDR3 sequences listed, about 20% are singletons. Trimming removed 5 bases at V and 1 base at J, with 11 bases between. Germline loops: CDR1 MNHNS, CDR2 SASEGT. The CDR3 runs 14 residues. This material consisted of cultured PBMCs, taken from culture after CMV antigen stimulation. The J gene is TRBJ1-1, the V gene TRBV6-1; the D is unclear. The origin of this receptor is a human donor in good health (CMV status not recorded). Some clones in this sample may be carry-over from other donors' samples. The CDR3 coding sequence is TGTGCCAGCAGTTTTTCGACCGGGAACACTGAAGCTTTCTTT. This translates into CASSFSTGNTEAFF.